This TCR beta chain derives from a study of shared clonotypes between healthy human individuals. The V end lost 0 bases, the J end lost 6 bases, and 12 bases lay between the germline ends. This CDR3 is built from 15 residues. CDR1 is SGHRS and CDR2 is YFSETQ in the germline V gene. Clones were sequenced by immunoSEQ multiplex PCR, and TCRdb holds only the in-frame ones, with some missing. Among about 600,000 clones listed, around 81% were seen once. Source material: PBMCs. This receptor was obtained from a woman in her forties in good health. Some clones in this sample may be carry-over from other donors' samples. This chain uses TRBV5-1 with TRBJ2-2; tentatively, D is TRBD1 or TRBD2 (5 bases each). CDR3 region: CASSLAVGAAGELFF. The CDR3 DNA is TGCGCCAGCAGCTTGGCCGTCGGGGCGGCCGGGGAGCTGTTTTTT.